This T cell receptor (beta chain) originates from a study of OX40 agonist ivuxolimab in advanced cancers. On the study more broadly: Ivuxolimab was administered intravenously to patients at 0.01 to 10 mg/kg every 2 weeks.

Germline V lookup: CDR1 KGHSH, CDR2 LQKENI. Trimming pared 3 bases from V and 0 bases from J, leaving 15 bases between. CDR3 length: 18 residues. The table came from immunoSEQ multiplex PCR; TCRdb's copy has only in-frame clones and leaves some out. The data show roughly 56,000 clones, 70% to 90% seen once. The material sequenced was CD4+ or CD8+ T cells sorted from blood, taken in a trial of the OX40 agonist ivuxolimab. The rearrangement links TRBV18 to TRBJ2-6; D ambiguous. The receptor's source is an adult with an advanced solid tumor such as melanoma, head and neck, liver or kidney cancer. The CDR3: CASSPYPALASGANVLTF. In DNA, the CDR3 is TGTGCCAGCTCACCTTATCCGGCGTTGGCCTCTGGGGCCAACGTCCTGACTTTC.